The sequence of this T cell receptor beta chain was determined in a study of response to subunit inactivated influenza vaccine. The study's findings and limits: Few new T cells, the authors suggested, are recruited by each seasonal influenza vaccination.

The table lists this clonotype with a few counts. Its cognate antigen is unknown. The CDR3 consists of 18 residues. Germline CDR1 and CDR2: SNHLY and FYNNEI. J lost 8 bases, V lost 6 bases, and 15 bases had no gene match. One entry per CDR3 protein results from TCRdb running MiXCR on the RT-PCR reads. There are 710,000 or so distinct CDR3 sequences in the sample; 15% to 18% occur only once, and about 9.9% lies in the top ten. The sequenced sample was PBMCs from blood, obtained approximately 13 days after vaccination. The TCR sequence derives from a man aged 50 to 59 who received an inactivated influenza vaccine. The chain employs TRBV2 and TRBJ2-2; TRBD2 matches 13 bases. CDR3 region: CASRPTSGTSGIVGELFF. CDR3 DNA: TGTGCCAGCAGGCCAACATCCGGGACTAGCGGGATTGTAGGGGAGCTGTTTTTT.